The 29 T cell receptor beta chains below all came from one sample that was sequenced in a study of cytomegalovirus exposure and HLA in healthy donors. Primers included in the PCR were 60 Vbeta and 13 Jbeta primers. Libraries were prepared by immunoSEQ multiplex PCR; TCRdb keeps only in-frame clonotypes and omits some of them. The sample shows over 100,000 clones, about three quarters of them seen only once. The source material was PBMCs. The receptors shown here come from a woman in her thirties in good health and CMV-seropositive.

This rearrangement joins TRBV13 to TRBJ1-2; D possibly corresponds to TRBD1 (6 bases). Trimming took off 2 bases at V and 0 bases at J, with 22 bases between the two ends. The CDR3 length is 19 residues. Germline CDR1 PRHDT, CDR2 FYEKMQ (reference sequence). In DNA form, the CDR3 reads TGTGCCAGCAGCTTAATAGTAGACACAGGGATCTTTCCTAACTATGGCTACACCTTC. Protein product: CASSLIVDTGIFPNYGYTF.

This clone has only one observation. Its ends do not fully match the called genes, so a read error is possible. The chain couples TRBV10-1 to TRBJ2-7, with D maybe TRBD1 (5 bases). CDR3 length: 18 residues. Looked up from germline, CDR1 is WNHNN and CDR2 is SYGVQD (reference sequence). CDR3 protein: CAGSERTTSATSSYEQYF. The CDR3 coding sequence is TGCGCCGGCAGTGAAAGGACAACGAGTGCTACAAGCTCCTACGAGCAGTACTTC.

The chain has TRBV18 and TRBJ1-6; 7 bases fit TRBD1. CDR3 length: 15 amino acids. From germline, CDR1 is KGHSH and CDR2 LQKENI. The trim removed 4 bases at V and 6 bases at J, leaving 6 bases unmatched. CDR3 DNA sequence: TGTGCCAGCTCACACCGGGACAGAGTTAATTCACCCCTCCACTTT. Translation: CASSHRDRVNSPLHF.

The rearrangement links TRBV21-1 to TRBJ1-5; the table names TRBD1, a call not compared with the DNA. TRBV21-1 is listed as a pseudogene. The length of the CDR3 is 16 residues. The CDR3 nucleotides are TGTGCCAGCAGCATAGGACAGGGGACTAGCAATCAGCCCCAGCATTTT. Encoded protein: CASSIGQGTSNQPQHF.

This clone appeared a few times. The chain combines TRBV18 with TRBJ1-6, with D unresolved. This CDR3 has 16 amino acids. V was pared by 3 bases and J by 8 bases, with 17 bases between. Germline V lookup: CDR1 KGHSH, CDR2 LQKENI. CDR3 coding DNA: TGTGCCAGCTCACCGACGGCACACCCCGGGGATTCACCCCTCCACTTT. It codes for CASSPTAHPGDSPLHF. Based on the CDR3 plus reference TRBV18 and TRBJ1-6, the full variable domain is NAGVMQNPRHLVRRRGQEARLRCSPMKGHSHVYWYRQLPEEGLKFMVYLQKENIIDESGMPKERFSAEFPKEGPSILRIQQVVRGDSAAYFCASSPTAHPGDSPLHFGNGTRLTVT.

V gene TRBV28 combines with J gene TRBJ1-6; D is uncertain. Trimming removed 5 bases from V and 7 bases from J, with 6 bases in between. CDR3 size: 12 residues. The germline CDR1 and CDR2 sequences are MDHEN and SYDVKM. As DNA, the CDR3 is TGTGCCAGCAGTATCCGGAATTCACCCCTCCACTTT. As protein: CASSIRNSPLHF.

The rearrangement uses TRBV2 and TRBJ1-6; D gene ambiguous. Trimming left V 6 bases short and J 0 bases short, with 9 bases between. This CDR3 has 15 residues. Germline lookup yields CDR1 SNHLY and CDR2 FYNNEI. The CDR3 here is CASSPESSYNSPLHF. The CDR3 bases are TGTGCCAGCAGCCCAGAAAGCTCCTATAATTCACCCCTCCACTTT.

The chain joins TRBV15 to TRBJ1-1; no reliable D call. The germline V gene encodes CDR1 LNHNV and CDR2 YYDKDF (reference sequence). Trimming stripped 1 base from V and 2 bases from J, with 5 bases between. The CDR3 loop spans 13 amino acids. The CDR3 is CATSRVPNTEAFF. In DNA form, the CDR3 reads TGTGCCACCAGCAGAGTTCCAAACACTGAAGCTTTCTTT.

The rearrangement links TRBV7-8 to TRBJ2-7; 7 bases are a match to TRBD1. Germline CDR1 and CDR2: SGHVS and FQNEAQ. The CDR3 consists of 14 residues. Trimming took 7 bases from V and 2 from J; bases not matched to a gene: 8. This CDR3 is CASTLDRPPYEQYF. In DNA, the CDR3 is TGTGCCAGCACCTTGGACAGGCCTCCCTACGAGCAGTACTTC.

J is TRBJ2-5 and V is TRBV4-1, with D possibly TRBD2 on 6 matching bases. Between the trimmed V and J ends, which lost 2 bases and 7 bases, there was a span of 20 bases. This CDR3 is built from 16 residues. Germline-derived CDR1 and CDR2 are MGHRA and YSYEKL. In nucleotides, the CDR3 is TGCGCCAGCAGCCAACTTCCGCAAGGGACTGTTGCGACCCAGTACTTC. This gives the protein CASSQLPQGTVATQYF.

This clone was counted a few times. This rearrangement joins TRBV4-1 to TRBJ2-1; a weak D match, TRBD2 (6 bases). The germline gives CDR1 MGHRA, CDR2 YSYEKL. The CDR3 has 15 amino acids. V was pared by 4 bases and J by 0 bases, with 10 bases between. The CDR3 spells CASSLRDSSYNEQFF. CDR3 nucleotide sequence: TGCGCCAGCAGCCTACGGGACTCCTCCTACAATGAGCAGTTCTTC.

This clone was counted a single time. The J gene is TRBJ2-3, the V gene TRBV5-4; D perhaps matches TRBD2 (6 bases). V was shortened by 3 bases and J by 2 bases, with 13 bases between the two germline ends. This CDR3 is 15 amino acids long. The germline V gene has CDR1 SGHNT and CDR2 YYREEE (reference sequence). The CDR3 loop reads CASSSGLFPTDTQYF. For the CDR3, the DNA is TGTGCCAGCAGCTCGGGACTTTTCCCCACAGATACGCAGTATTTT.

The V gene is TRBV7-2, the J gene TRBJ1-1, with D unclear. V was shortened by 2 bases and J by 2 bases, with 9 bases between the two germline ends. Germline V lookup: CDR1 SGHTA, CDR2 FQGNSA. The CDR3 is 14 residues long. In DNA form, the CDR3 reads TGTGCCAGCAGCTTAAAGCGGGGTAACACTGAAGCTTTCTTT. It is translated as CASSLKRGNTEAFF.

The chain recombines TRBV6-1 with TRBJ2-1, with D perhaps matching TRBD1 (5 bases). Germline-derived CDR1 and CDR2 are MNHNS and SASEGT. This CDR3 region has 12 residues. The V end was cut by 3 bases, the J end by 10 bases, with 10 bases between. CDR3 in amino acids: CASSEGPWEQFF. The CDR3 bases are TGTGCCAGCAGTGAGGGGCCCTGGGAGCAGTTCTTC.

The chain links TRBV30 to TRBJ2-5, with TRBD1 identical over 7 bases. The J call is doubtful: the DNA matches TRBJ2-7 better. Germline loops: CDR1 GTSNPN, CDR2 SVGIG (reference sequence). This CDR3 spans 13 amino acids. CDR3 nucleotide sequence: TGTGCCTGTCAGGGGGTTGGCCCCTACGAGCAGTACTTC. Translation gives CACQGVGPYEQYF.

The rearrangement links TRBV7-3 to TRBJ2-2, with 14 positions matching TRBD2. This CDR3 spans 18 amino acids. The V and J ends lost 4 bases and 4 bases, in that order; junction bases with no gene match: 8. The germline CDR1 and CDR2 sequences are SGHTA and FQGTGA. CDR3 sequence: CASSSRLAGGRFTGELFF. The CDR3 DNA reads as TGTGCCAGCAGCTCCCGACTAGCGGGGGGGCGTTTCACCGGGGAGCTGTTTTTT.

This rearrangement joins TRBV27 to TRBJ1-5; the D is unclear. The CDR3 totals 14 residues. With 5 bases removed from V and 0 bases from J, the gap between germline ends came to 8 bases. The germline gives CDR1 MNHEY, CDR2 SMNVEV (reference sequence). The CDR3 is CASSVRGSNQPQHF. CDR3 nucleotide sequence: TGTGCCAGCAGTGTGCGAGGTAGCAATCAGCCCCAGCATTTT.

The CDR3 here is CASAGQGLRQPQHF. The CDR3 DNA is TGTGCCAGCGCGGGACAGGGATTGCGTCAGCCCCAGCATTTT. This chain joins TRBV28 and TRBJ1-5, with 9 positions matching TRBD1. V gave up 8 bases and J gave up 6 bases; unmatched junction bases: 8. Per the germline V gene, CDR1 is MDHEN and CDR2 is SYDVKM. The CDR3 loop spans 14 amino acids.

The CDR3 DNA reads TGTGCCAGCAGCGAACAACAGGGCTACGAGCAGTACTTC. This sequence encodes CASSEQQGYEQYF. The chain has TRBV7-7 and TRBJ2-7; perhaps TRBD1 as D (6 bases). CDR1 and CDR2 (germline): SSHAT, FNYEAQ (reference sequence). Deletions cut 5 bases from V and 3 bases from J, with 11 bases between. The CDR3 covers 13 residues.

Details on this clone: Different DNA sequences within this sample yield the same CDR3. The rearrangement links TRBV2 to TRBJ1-1; D is perhaps TRBD1 (6 bases). Trimming removed 0 bases from V and 5 bases from J, with 10 bases in between. Germline V gene data show CDR1 as SNHLY and CDR2 as FYNNEI. The CDR3 consists of 14 residues. The CDR3 loop reads CASSEAYRVTEAFF. The CDR3 DNA sequence: TGTGCCAGCAGTGAAGCATACAGGGTTACTGAAGCTTTCTTT.

This chain links TRBV7-9 with TRBJ2-7, with D perhaps TRBD2 (6 bases). Germline V gene lookup returns CDR1 SEHNR and CDR2 FQNEAQ (reference sequence). V was clipped by 1 base and J by 2 bases, with 9 bases between them. The CDR3 is made up of 14 amino acids. The CDR3 DNA reads as TGTGCCAGCAGCTTAGGCGGGGTAACCTACGAGCAGTACTTC. This codes for CASSLGGVTYEQYF.

The V call is TRBV5-4, the J call TRBJ1-1, with 9 positions matching TRBD1. Germline CDR1 is SGHNT and CDR2 is YYREEE (reference sequence). CDR3 size: 16 residues. Trimming cost V 2 bases and J 5 bases; bases outside gene matches: 10. The CDR3 loop is CASSFPGQGLRTEAFF. Written as DNA, the CDR3 is TGTGCCAGCAGCTTCCCGGGACAGGGCCTCCGAACTGAAGCTTTCTTT.

This chain connects TRBV12-1 to TRBJ2-3; the table's D gene call, TRBD1, was not cross checked with the DNA. TRBV12-1 is assigned pseudogene status. The CDR3 totals 17 residues. Written as DNA, the CDR3 is TGTGCCAGCAGCCCTGCTCGGGGACAGGCCGGCACAGATACGCAGTATTTT. Amino acids: CASSPARGQAGTDTQYF.

The chain employs TRBV5-4 and TRBJ2-2, with a possible D match to TRBD1 (6 bases). The CDR3 length is 15 residues. V gave up 4 bases and J gave up 5 bases, with 15 bases separating them. The germline V gene encodes CDR1 SGHNT and CDR2 YYREEE (reference sequence). The CDR3: CASSRDISETGELFF. CDR3 sequence (DNA): TGTGCCAGCAGCAGGGACATCTCGGAAACCGGGGAGCTGTTTTTT.

The V and J genes are TRBV2 and TRBJ2-4; TRBD2 matches at 11 bases. V gave up 5 bases and J gave up 9 bases; unmatched junction bases: 3. The germline CDR1 and CDR2 sequences are SNHLY and FYNNEI. The CDR3 covers 13 residues. CDR3 region: CASSRLAGTIQYF. Here the CDR3 DNA reads TGTGCCAGCAGTAGACTAGCGGGAACCATTCAGTACTTC.

On this clone itself: At one boundary the junction diverges from the germline segment, which might be a read error. The chain recombines TRBV7-9 with TRBJ2-7; 8 bases map to TRBD1. CDR1 and CDR2 from the germline V gene are SEHNR and FQNEAQ (reference sequence). This CDR3 has 16 residues. This CDR3 reads CSSSLVFRGLGYEQYF. The CDR3, as DNA: TGTTCCAGCAGCTTAGTTTTCAGGGGGCTCGGGTACGAGCAGTACTTC.

The chain combines TRBV27 with TRBJ2-7; weak D call: TRBD1 (6 bases). The V gene's germline CDR1 is MNHEY and CDR2 SMNVEV (reference sequence). This CDR3 has 13 amino acids. Trimming cost V 7 bases and J 5 bases, with 15 bases left between them. CDR3 DNA sequence: TGTGCCAGCAAGCAGGGGATGGGTGACGAGCAGTACTTC. This translates into CASKQGMGDEQYF.

The chain combines TRBV5-1 with TRBJ2-3; tentatively, D is TRBD1 (6 bases). From germline, CDR1 is SGHRS and CDR2 YFSETQ. With 4 bases removed from V and 1 base from J, the gap between germline ends came to 16 bases. The CDR3 consists of 16 residues. CDR3 protein: CASSLRQARGTDTQYF. The CDR3 bases are TGCGCCAGCAGCCTACGACAGGCCCGAGGCACAGATACGCAGTATTTT.

J is TRBJ2-5 and V is TRBV5-5; no definite D call. This CDR3 is built from 13 residues. Trimming stripped 1 base from V and 4 bases from J, with 8 bases between. Germline loops: CDR1 SGHKS, CDR2 YYEKEE (reference sequence). The CDR3 nucleotides are TGTGCCAGCAGCTTGTTGGTAGTAGAGACCCAGTACTTC. This encodes CASSLLVVETQYF.